The 5 T cell receptor beta chains presented below share a single source sample, sequenced in a study of cytomegalovirus exposure and HLA in healthy donors. The primer mix had 60 Vbeta and 13 Jbeta primers. Only in-frame clones appear in the TCRdb table, and some are missing; sequencing was by immunoSEQ multiplex PCR. This sample has around 140,000 clones, with roughly 72% found just once. Source material: PBMCs. The receptors were gathered from a man aged 40-49 years in good health and CMV-seronegative.

The chain uses TRBV21-1 and TRBJ2-1; the table's D gene call, TRBD2, was not cross checked with the DNA. TRBV21-1 is labeled a pseudogene. The CDR3 is made up of 15 amino acids. This chain's CDR3 is CASMGAGLTYNEQFF. The DNA for the CDR3 is TGTGCCAGCATGGGAGCGGGATTAACCTACAATGAGCAGTTCTTC.

The gene calls are TRBV5-4 and TRBJ2-7; weak D call: TRBD1 (6 bases). V gave up 3 bases and J gave up 5 bases, with 18 bases separating them. The CDR3 is 15 residues long. Germline values: CDR1 SGHNT, CDR2 YYREEE (reference sequence). The CDR3 coding sequence is TGTGCCAGCAGCTCCCGAGTACAGGGATACGACGAGCAGTACTTC. Translation gives CASSSRVQGYDEQYF.

The chain uses TRBV7-9 and TRBJ2-7, with a possible D match to TRBD2 (5 bases). The CDR3 loop spans 14 amino acids. The V end lost 8 bases, the J end lost 4 bases, and 18 bases lay between the germline ends. The germline V gene encodes CDR1 SEHNR and CDR2 FQNEAQ (reference sequence). This chain's CDR3 is CASDSRWTPYEQYF. CDR3 in DNA: TGTGCCAGCGATTCAAGGTGGACTCCATACGAGCAGTACTTC.

The chain links TRBV11-2 to TRBJ2-1, with TRBD2 as a possible D gene (7 bases). Germline CDR1 SGHAT, CDR2 FQNNGV. Trimming stripped 4 bases from V and 12 bases from J, with 10 bases between. The CDR3 has 11 amino acids. For the CDR3, the DNA is TGTGCCAGCAGCTCAGGGGAGGGGCAGTTCTTC. Its protein product is CASSSGEGQFF.

CDR3 DNA: TGTGCCTGGAGGGGACAGGGGGCAACTAATGAAAAACTGTTTTTT. Its protein is CAWRGQGATNEKLFF. V gene TRBV30 combines with J gene TRBJ1-4; 11 nucleotides agree with TRBD1. This CDR3 spans 15 amino acids. Trimming took 3 bases from V and 0 from J; bases not matched to a gene: 0. Germline CDR1 and CDR2: GTSNPN and SVGIG (reference sequence). The whole variable domain, filled in from reference TRBV30 and TRBJ1-4, reads SQTIHQWPATLVQPVGSPLSLECTVEGTSNPNLYWYRQAAGRGLQLLFYSVGIGQISSEVPQNLSASRPQDRQFILSSKKLLLSDSGFYLCAWRGQGATNEKLFFGSGTQLSVL.